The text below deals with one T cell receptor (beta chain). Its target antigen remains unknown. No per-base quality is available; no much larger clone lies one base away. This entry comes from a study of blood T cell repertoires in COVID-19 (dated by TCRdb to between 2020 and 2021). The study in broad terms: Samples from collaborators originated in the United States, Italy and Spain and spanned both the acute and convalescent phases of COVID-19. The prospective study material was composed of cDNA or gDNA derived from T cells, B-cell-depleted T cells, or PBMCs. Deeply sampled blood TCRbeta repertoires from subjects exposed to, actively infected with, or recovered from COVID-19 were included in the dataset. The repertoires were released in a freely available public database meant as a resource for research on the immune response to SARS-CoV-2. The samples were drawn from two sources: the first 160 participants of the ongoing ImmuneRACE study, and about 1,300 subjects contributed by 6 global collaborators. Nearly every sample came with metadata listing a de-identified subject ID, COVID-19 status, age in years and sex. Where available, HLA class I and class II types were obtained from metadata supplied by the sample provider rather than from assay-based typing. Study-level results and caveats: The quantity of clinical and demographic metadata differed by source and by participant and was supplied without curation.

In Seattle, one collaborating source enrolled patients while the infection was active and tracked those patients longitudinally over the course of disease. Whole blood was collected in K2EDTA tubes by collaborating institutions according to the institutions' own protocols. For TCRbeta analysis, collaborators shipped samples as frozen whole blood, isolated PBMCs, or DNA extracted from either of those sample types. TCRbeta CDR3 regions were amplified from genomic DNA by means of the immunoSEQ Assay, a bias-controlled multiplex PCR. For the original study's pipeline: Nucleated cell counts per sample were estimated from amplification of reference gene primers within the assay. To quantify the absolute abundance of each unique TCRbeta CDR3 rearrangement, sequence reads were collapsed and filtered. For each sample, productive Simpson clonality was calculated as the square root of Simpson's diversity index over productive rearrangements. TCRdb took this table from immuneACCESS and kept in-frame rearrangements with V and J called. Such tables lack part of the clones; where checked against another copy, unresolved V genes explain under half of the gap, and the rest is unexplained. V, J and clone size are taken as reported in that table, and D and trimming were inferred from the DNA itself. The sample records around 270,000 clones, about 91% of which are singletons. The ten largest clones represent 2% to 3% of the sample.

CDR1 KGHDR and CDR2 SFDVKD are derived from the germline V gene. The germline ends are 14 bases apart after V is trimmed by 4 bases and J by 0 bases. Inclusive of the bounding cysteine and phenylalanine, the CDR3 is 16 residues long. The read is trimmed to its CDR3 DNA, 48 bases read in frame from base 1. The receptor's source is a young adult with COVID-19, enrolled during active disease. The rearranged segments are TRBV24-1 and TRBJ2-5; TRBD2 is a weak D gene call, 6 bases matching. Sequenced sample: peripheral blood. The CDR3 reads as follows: CATSDPPGLYQETQYF. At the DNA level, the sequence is TGTGCCACCAGTGACCCGCCGGGACTTTACCAAGAGACCCAGTACTTC.